This T cell receptor beta chain was documented in a study of spatial heterogeneity in lung cancer (dated by TCRdb to between 2017 and 2020). For the study in its entirety: More beta-chain than alpha-chain transcripts were consistently detected, likely reflecting higher beta-chain transcript abundance. In tumor regions, TCR transcript counts showed a strong correlation with a T cell transcriptional module score from matched bulk RNA-seq. In the raw uncorrected reads, each unique combination of TCR and UMI appeared on average more than ten times. In non-small cell lung cancer, the study quantitatively compared TCR alpha and beta repertoires across several tumor regions, matched nontumor lung, and blood. Nonsynonymous mutation counts, determined by whole-exome sequencing of tumor tissue, were related to TCR repertoire features. Both alpha and beta chains were TCR-sequenced in 200 to 250 tumor regions, approximately 67 matched nontumor lung samples and 56 PBMC samples obtained at surgery. The study at large found these results: TCR-seq coverage of tumor T cells was estimated at only approximately 7% for alpha chains and 12% to 15% for beta chains. The tumor nonsynonymous mutation count correlated with the number of expanded alpha and beta TCRs within the tumor. Confirming at a functional level the hypothesis that regional TCRs recognize regional mutations was considered to require additional single-cell paired TCR alpha and beta sequencing. Counts of ubiquitous and regional expanded TCRs correlated with counts of ubiquitous and regional nonsynonymous mutations, respectively.

Library generation was performed with 5' RACE. Sequencing was performed on a NextSeq 500. To allow correction of PCR and sequencing errors, the TCR library protocol tagged every TCR cDNA molecule with a unique molecular identifier. Concerning the study's data processing: Decombinator tools were used for TCR identification, UMI-based error correction and CDR3 extraction. TCRs above a frequency of 2 per 1,000, corresponding to the top 1% of the tumor frequency distribution, were defined as expanded. Expanded tumor TCRs statistically deemed absent (corrected P<0.05) from at least one tumor region were classed as regional, and all other expanded tumor TCRs were classed as ubiquitous. Renyi diversity was calculated using the R vegan package after each repertoire was subsampled 100 times to 5,000 TCRs. CDR3 similarity networks were built from amino acid triplet string-kernel similarity, connecting CDR3s with pairwise similarity above 0.82. Starting from the raw public reads, TCRdb applied fastp trimming at Q25, assembled clones with MiXCR and retained in-frame beta chains. Rows are combined by CDR3 protein, so each entry shows the most common genes and DNA. The V and J calls come from TCRdb's annotation, not from the publication. The sample table lists about 11,000 distinct CDR3 sequences, around 5.2% of them with a count of one. The ten largest clonotypes hold under 15% of the sample.

This specimen's time point label, interpreted: sample taken at primary tumor resection. Donors were about 70 patients with early-stage, untreated non-small cell lung cancer from the lung TRACERx cohort. For TCR sequencing, whole RNA was extracted from tumor and nontumor lung tissue, or from cryopreserved PBMC samples, and no cell sorting was done. A patient was chosen for TCR sequencing only when enough RNA was available from at least two tumor regions. Tumor and adjacent nontumor lung specimens were reviewed by a lung pathologist before selection. The sample holds many counts of this clonotype. Its recognized antigen is unknown. The sample holds no much larger clone one base away, and base qualities are not on file. This beta chain came through as a stray read in a library set up for alpha chains, and its size says little. Reading the germline V gene gives CDR1 MNHEY and CDR2 SVGAGI. Between the V and J ends, shortened by 6 bases and 4 bases respectively, the junction contains 15 bases. There are 14 amino acids in the CDR3, from cysteine to phenylalanine inclusive. Only CDR3 DNA is held: 42 bases, read in frame from base 1.

Here the chain combines TRBV6-5 and TRBJ1-1, with a weak D call of TRBD1 (5 bases match). This sequence was found in a male donor with early-stage non-small cell lung cancer. Sample: lung tumor tissue, taken at surgery. The DNA sequence follows: TGTGCCAGCAGCCCCCAGGGAGAGGGCACTGAAGCTTTCTTT. This gives the protein CASSPQGEGTEAFF.